The rows below give T cell receptor beta chains drawn from one sample of a study of T-cell memory formation after mild COVID-19. MiXCR, applied by TCRdb to the 5' RACE reads, yields one record per CDR3 protein. Of nearly 250,000 distinct CDR3 sequences listed, 15% are singletons. The sample was PBMCs or a T cell subset sorted from them (not recorded which). Receptors were obtained from an adult woman who had mild COVID-19 (a few samples of this study predate the infection). Cell type and time point are not known. Both conserved end residues are part of each CDR3. D genes are given only for firm matches. Where a row states a size, it is once, few, many or the class of an expanded clone; other rows omit it.

cdr3_aa: CASSQGGSFNSPLHF
cdr3_nt: TGTGCCAGCAGCCAAGGGGGATCGTTTAATTCACCCCTCCACTTT
v_call: TRBV3-1
j_call: TRBJ1-6
d_call: .
clone_size: few

cdr3_aa: CASSLGGPGETQYF
cdr3_nt: TGCGCCAGCAGCTTGGGAGGGCCCGGAGAGACCCAGTACTTC
v_call: TRBV5-1
j_call: TRBJ2-5
d_call: .
clone_size: .

cdr3_aa: CATSDAVGGNQPQHF
cdr3_nt: TGTGCCACCAGTGATGCGGTCGGGGGAAATCAGCCCCAGCATTTT
v_call: TRBV24-1
j_call: TRBJ1-5
d_call: .
clone_size: .

cdr3_aa: CASSTQSYQPQHF
cdr3_nt: TGTGCCAGCAGCACACAGAGTTATCAGCCCCAGCATTTT
v_call: TRBV7-2
j_call: TRBJ1-5
d_call: .
clone_size: .

cdr3_aa: CASSYLPGITDTQYF
cdr3_nt: TGTGCCAGCAGCTATCTCCCCGGGATCACAGATACGCAGTATTTT
v_call: TRBV7-2
j_call: TRBJ2-3
d_call: .
clone_size: many

cdr3_aa: CASSQEASEYNEQFF
cdr3_nt: TGCGCCAGCAGCCAAGAGGCTAGCGAATACAATGAGCAGTTCTTC
v_call: TRBV4-3
j_call: TRBJ2-1
d_call: .
clone_size: few

cdr3_aa: CASSLEVRSEAFF
cdr3_nt: TGTGCCAGCAGCTTAGAGGTTAGAAGTGAAGCTTTCTTT
v_call: TRBV7-6
j_call: TRBJ1-1
d_call: .
clone_size: many

cdr3_aa: CSVVVESYEQYF
cdr3_nt: TGCAGCGTTGTGGTAGAGTCCTACGAGCAGTACTTC
v_call: TRBV29-1
j_call: TRBJ2-7
d_call: .
clone_size: .

cdr3_aa: CATRGPGDTEAFF
cdr3_nt: TGTGCCACCAGGGGACCGGGTGACACTGAAGCTTTCTTT
v_call: TRBV24-1
j_call: TRBJ1-1
d_call: .
clone_size: few

cdr3_aa: CASSVEGQETQYF
cdr3_nt: TGTGCCAGCAGCGTAGAAGGTCAAGAGACCCAGTACTTC
v_call: TRBV9
j_call: TRBJ2-5
d_call: .
clone_size: many

cdr3_aa: CAISELTGPRGGYTF
cdr3_nt: TGTGCCATCAGTGAGTTGACAGGTCCGAGGGGTGGCTACACCTTC
v_call: TRBV10-3
j_call: TRBJ1-2
d_call: .
clone_size: few

cdr3_aa: CATGTGLAGRGEQFF
cdr3_nt: TGTGCCACGGGGACGGGACTAGCGGGACGAGGTGAGCAGTTCTTC
v_call: TRBV6-2/TRBV6-3
j_call: TRBJ2-1
d_call: TRBD2
clone_size: .

cdr3_aa: CASSLVAGGLTEQFF
cdr3_nt: TGCGCCAGCAGCTTGGTGGCGGGGGGCCTCACTGAGCAGTTCTTC
v_call: TRBV5-1
j_call: TRBJ2-1
d_call: TRBD2
clone_size: many

cdr3_aa: CASSERTGGLYGYTF
cdr3_nt: TGTGCCAGCAGTGAACGGACAGGGGGCCTATATGGCTACACCTTC
v_call: TRBV6-5
j_call: TRBJ1-2
d_call: TRBD1
clone_size: .

cdr3_aa: CSAQSKWFSYEQYF
cdr3_nt: TGCAGTGCCCAGTCTAAGTGGTTTAGCTACGAGCAGTACTTC
v_call: TRBV20-1
j_call: TRBJ2-7
d_call: .
clone_size: .

cdr3_aa: CASSSDSGSNEQFF
cdr3_nt: TGTGCCAGCAGTTCGGATAGCGGGAGCAATGAGCAGTTCTTC
v_call: TRBV12-3/TRBV12-4
j_call: TRBJ2-1
d_call: TRBD2
clone_size: .

cdr3_aa: CASSQDRSNTEAFF
cdr3_nt: TGTGCCAGCTCACAGGACAGGAGTAACACTGAAGCTTTCTTT
v_call: TRBV18
j_call: TRBJ1-1
d_call: TRBD1
clone_size: few

cdr3_aa: CASRAAAGQQYEQYF
cdr3_nt: TGTGCCAGCAGGGCCGCCGCTGGGCAGCAGTACGAGCAGTACTTC
v_call: TRBV7-2
j_call: TRBJ2-7
d_call: .
clone_size: few

cdr3_aa: CASSPDWDRTQYF
cdr3_nt: TGTGCCAGCAGCCCCGACTGGGATCGGACGCAGTATTTT
v_call: TRBV7-2
j_call: TRBJ2-3
d_call: .
clone_size: .

cdr3_aa: CSAPPTSGRGYTF
cdr3_nt: TGCAGTGCCCCACCAACGTCGGGCCGCGGCTACACCTTC
v_call: TRBV20-1
j_call: TRBJ1-2
d_call: .
clone_size: .

cdr3_aa: CASSQTLSNTEAFF
cdr3_nt: TGTGCCAGCAGCCAGACCCTTTCGAACACTGAAGCTTTCTTT
v_call: TRBV4-2
j_call: TRBJ1-1
d_call: .
clone_size: few

cdr3_aa: CSATYRGQYNSPLHF
cdr3_nt: TGCAGTGCAACTTACAGGGGCCAATATAATTCACCCCTCCACTTT
v_call: TRBV20-1
j_call: TRBJ1-6
d_call: TRBD1
clone_size: .

cdr3_aa: CASSTGQGGSPLHF
cdr3_nt: TGTGCCAGCAGCACCGGACAGGGCGGTTCACCCCTCCACTTT
v_call: TRBV5-6
j_call: TRBJ1-6
d_call: TRBD1
clone_size: many

cdr3_aa: CASSLFGQGDTEAFF
cdr3_nt: TGCGCCAGCAGCTTGTTTGGACAGGGGGATACTGAAGCTTTCTTT
v_call: TRBV5-1
j_call: TRBJ1-1
d_call: TRBD1
clone_size: few

cdr3_aa: CASSLGTGGGNEKLFF
cdr3_nt: TGTGCCAGCAGTCTGGGGACAGGAGGAGGTAATGAAAAACTGTTTTTT
v_call: TRBV12-3/TRBV12-4
j_call: TRBJ1-4
d_call: TRBD1
clone_size: .

cdr3_aa: CASSSGTGSLNYGYTF
cdr3_nt: TGTGCCAGCTCGTCCGGGACAGGGTCCCTTAACTATGGCTACACCTTC
v_call: TRBV18
j_call: TRBJ1-2
d_call: TRBD1
clone_size: few

cdr3_aa: CASSGQGRNSPLHF
cdr3_nt: TGTGCCAGCAGCGGACAGGGGCGGAATTCACCCCTCCACTTT
v_call: TRBV11-2
j_call: TRBJ1-6
d_call: TRBD1
clone_size: few

cdr3_aa: CASSNGQGPSGANVLTF
cdr3_nt: TGTGCCAGCAGTAATGGACAGGGTCCCTCTGGGGCCAACGTCCTGACTTTC
v_call: TRBV6-5
j_call: TRBJ2-6
d_call: TRBD1
clone_size: .

cdr3_aa: CAITPGGTGRNEQFF
cdr3_nt: TGTGCCATCACCCCTGGAGGAACAGGGAGGAATGAGCAGTTCTTC
v_call: TRBV10-3
j_call: TRBJ2-1
d_call: .
clone_size: .

cdr3_aa: CASSHTRGPADTQYF
cdr3_nt: TGCGCCAGCAGCCATACCCGGGGTCCGGCAGATACGCAGTATTTT
v_call: TRBV5-1
j_call: TRBJ2-3
d_call: .
clone_size: few

cdr3_aa: CSARDLRLPVTQYF
cdr3_nt: TGCAGTGCTAGAGATCTCCGGTTGCCTGTTACGCAGTATTTT
v_call: TRBV20-1
j_call: TRBJ2-3
d_call: .
clone_size: .

cdr3_aa: CASSPQTGLVGTEAFF
cdr3_nt: TGTGCCAGCAGCCCCCAAACCGGGCTCGTCGGCACTGAAGCTTTCTTT
v_call: TRBV7-9
j_call: TRBJ1-1
d_call: .
clone_size: .

cdr3_aa: CAISGDRIVYEQYF
cdr3_nt: TGTGCCATCAGTGGGGACAGGATAGTCTACGAGCAGTACTTC
v_call: TRBV10-3
j_call: TRBJ2-7
d_call: TRBD1
clone_size: many

cdr3_aa: CSVESAGARQETQYF
cdr3_nt: TGCAGCGTTGAAAGCGCGGGAGCCCGACAAGAGACCCAGTACTTC
v_call: TRBV29-1
j_call: TRBJ2-5
d_call: TRBD2
clone_size: few

cdr3_aa: CASSSAPRQYF
cdr3_nt: TGTGCCAGCAGTTCGGCACCCAGGCAGTATTTT
v_call: TRBV12-3/TRBV12-4
j_call: TRBJ2-3
d_call: .
clone_size: .

cdr3_aa: CASTDRTREQFF
cdr3_nt: TGTGCCAGCACCGATAGGACCAGGGAGCAGTTCTTC
v_call: TRBV12-3/TRBV12-4
j_call: TRBJ2-1
d_call: .
clone_size: .

cdr3_aa: CASSKGGKKTVFF
cdr3_nt: .
v_call: TRBV4-1
j_call: TRBJ1-4
d_call: .
clone_size: .

cdr3_aa: CASRPAPLSGELFF
cdr3_nt: TGTGCCAGCAGGCCGGCCCCGCTGTCCGGGGAGCTGTTTTTT
v_call: TRBV4-2
j_call: TRBJ2-2
d_call: .
clone_size: once

cdr3_aa: CASSPTTGGRGYTF
cdr3_nt: TGTGCCAGCAGCCCCACGACAGGGGGCCGGGGCTACACCTTC
v_call: TRBV11-2
j_call: TRBJ1-2
d_call: TRBD1
clone_size: .

cdr3_aa: CASSLSGGAADTQYF
cdr3_nt: TGTGCCAGCAGCTTGAGCGGGGGGGCTGCAGATACGCAGTATTTT
v_call: TRBV5-4
j_call: TRBJ2-3
d_call: TRBD2
clone_size: few